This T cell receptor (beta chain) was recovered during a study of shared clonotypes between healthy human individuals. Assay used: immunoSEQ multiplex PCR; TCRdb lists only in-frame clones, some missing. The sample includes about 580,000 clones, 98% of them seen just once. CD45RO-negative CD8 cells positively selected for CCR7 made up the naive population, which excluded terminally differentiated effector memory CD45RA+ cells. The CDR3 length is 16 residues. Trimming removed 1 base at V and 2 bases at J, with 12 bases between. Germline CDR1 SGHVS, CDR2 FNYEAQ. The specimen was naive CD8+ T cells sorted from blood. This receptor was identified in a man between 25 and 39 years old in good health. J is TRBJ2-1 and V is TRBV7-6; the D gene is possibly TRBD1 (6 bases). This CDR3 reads CASSLGPGAPYNEQFF. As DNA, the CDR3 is TGTGCCAGCAGCTTAGGGCCAGGGGCCCCCTACAATGAGCAGTTCTTC.